This record looks at one T cell receptor (beta chain) sequence and its context. Antigen specificity is unknown. This entry is derived from a study of OX40 agonist ivuxolimab in advanced cancers. About the study: With a range of roughly 23 to 85, age averaged approximately 54 years, and about 83% were male. Findings and caveats of the study: Compared with CD4+, CD8+ T cells on average had more expanded clones.

This CDR3 is 17 amino acids long. The germline CDR1 and CDR2 sequences are SGHRS and YFSETQ. J was trimmed by 3 bases and V by 5 bases; bases with no gene match: 14. Profiled with immunoSEQ multiplex PCR; TCRdb holds only in-frame clones, not every one. There are about 73,000 clones in the sample; around nine tenths occur only once, and around 0.73% lies in the top ten. Excluded were patients having autoimmune disease history or systemic immunosuppression. At baseline, cycle 4 day 1, and cycle 7 day 1, blood was sampled. The chain joins TRBV5-1 to TRBJ2-1; 7 positions match TRBD1. The input for sequencing was CD4+ or CD8+ T cells sorted from blood, taken in a trial of the OX40 agonist ivuxolimab. This TCR came from an adult with an advanced solid tumor such as melanoma, head and neck, liver or kidney cancer. The CDR3 is CASRGALRDRGYNEQFF. CDR3 in DNA: TGCGCCAGCAGGGGAGCTCTCCGGGACAGAGGCTACAATGAGCAGTTCTTC.